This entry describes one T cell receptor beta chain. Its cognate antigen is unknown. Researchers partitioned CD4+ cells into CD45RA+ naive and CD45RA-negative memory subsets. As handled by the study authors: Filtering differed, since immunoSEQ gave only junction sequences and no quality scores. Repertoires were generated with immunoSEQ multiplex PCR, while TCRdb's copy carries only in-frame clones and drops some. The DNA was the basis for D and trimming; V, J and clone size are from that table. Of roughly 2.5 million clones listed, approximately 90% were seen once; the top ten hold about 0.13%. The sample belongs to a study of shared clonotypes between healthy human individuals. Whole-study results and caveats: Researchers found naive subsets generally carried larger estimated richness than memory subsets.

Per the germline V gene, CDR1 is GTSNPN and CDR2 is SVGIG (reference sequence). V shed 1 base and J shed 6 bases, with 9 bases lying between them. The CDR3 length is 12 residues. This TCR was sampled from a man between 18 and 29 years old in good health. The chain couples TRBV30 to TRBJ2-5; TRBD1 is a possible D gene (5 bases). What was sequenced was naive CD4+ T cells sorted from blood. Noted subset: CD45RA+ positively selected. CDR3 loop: CAWSAGSQTQYF. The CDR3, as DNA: TGTGCCTGGAGTGCAGGGTCGCAGACCCAGTACTTC.